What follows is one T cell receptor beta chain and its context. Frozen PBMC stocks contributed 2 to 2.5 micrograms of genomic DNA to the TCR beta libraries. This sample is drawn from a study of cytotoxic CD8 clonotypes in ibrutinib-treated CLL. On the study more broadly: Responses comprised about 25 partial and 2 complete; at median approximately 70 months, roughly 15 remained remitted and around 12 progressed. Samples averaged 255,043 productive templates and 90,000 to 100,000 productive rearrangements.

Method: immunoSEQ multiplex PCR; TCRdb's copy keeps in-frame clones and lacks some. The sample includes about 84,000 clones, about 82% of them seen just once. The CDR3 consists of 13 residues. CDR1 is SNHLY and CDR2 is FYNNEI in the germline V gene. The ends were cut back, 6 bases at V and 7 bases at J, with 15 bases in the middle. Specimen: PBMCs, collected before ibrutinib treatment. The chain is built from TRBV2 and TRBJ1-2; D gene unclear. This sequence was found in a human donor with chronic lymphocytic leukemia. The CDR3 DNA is TGTGCCAGCAGGGCAGAGTTCTTTGGTGGCTACACCTTC. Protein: CASRAEFFGGYTF.